This entry is about one TCR beta chain. Germline V gene data show CDR1 as MNHEY and CDR2 as SMNVEV (reference sequence). This CDR3 spans 16 amino acids. Trimming stripped 5 bases from V and 0 bases from J, with 17 bases between. The data are from a study of T cells after yellow fever vaccination. On the study more broadly: Fractions containing few cells were prepared with SMART-Seq v4 Ultra Low Input.

For TCR, cDNA came from 5'RACE template switching, which added a universal primer site and UMIs. Using its own MiXCR run on the 5' RACE reads, TCRdb lists one record per CDR3 protein. The sample lists about 550,000 distinct CDR3 sequences; 15% to 20% were seen once. The chain has TRBV27 and TRBJ2-7; the D gene could be TRBD1 or TRBD2 (5 bases each). The sequence was collected from a man aged 25-40 years who received the YFV17D yellow fever vaccine. Material: PBMCs, obtained 15 days after the yellow fever booster vaccination. This CDR3 reads CASSLAGTDHSYEQYF. In DNA, the CDR3 is TGTGCCAGCAGTCTAGCCGGGACGGATCACTCCTACGAGCAGTACTTC.